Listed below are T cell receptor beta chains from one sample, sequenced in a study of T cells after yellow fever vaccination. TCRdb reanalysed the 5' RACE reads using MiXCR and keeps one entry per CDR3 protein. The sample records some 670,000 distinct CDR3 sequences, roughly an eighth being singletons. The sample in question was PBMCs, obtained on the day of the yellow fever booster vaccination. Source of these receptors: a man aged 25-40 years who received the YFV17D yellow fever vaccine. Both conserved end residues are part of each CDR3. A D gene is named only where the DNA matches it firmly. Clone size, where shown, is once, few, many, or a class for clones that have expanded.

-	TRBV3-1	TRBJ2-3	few	TGTGCCAGCAGCCAAAGGGGAGTAGTGAACACAGATACGCAGTATTTT	CASSQRGVVNTDTQYF
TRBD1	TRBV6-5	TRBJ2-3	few	TGTGCCAGCAGTTACTTAGGACAGGGGGCAACGGTTACGCAGTATTTT	CASSYLGQGATVTQYF
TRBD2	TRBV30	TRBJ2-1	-	TGTGCCTGGAGTGTGAGGAGGGAGGATTTAGCGGGAGATTCCTACAATGAGCAGTTCTTC	CAWSVRREDLAGDSYNEQFF
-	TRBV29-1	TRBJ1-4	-	TGCAGCGCCCGGGATGCCAACAATGAAAAACTGTTTTTT	CSARDANNEKLFF
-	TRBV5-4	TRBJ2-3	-	TGTGCCAGCAGCTTGGCAGACGGACCAGATACGCAGTATTTT	CASSLADGPDTQYF
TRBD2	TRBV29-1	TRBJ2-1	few	TGCAGCGCGACTAGCGGGCAAGCCTACAATGAGCAGTTCTTC	CSATSGQAYNEQFF
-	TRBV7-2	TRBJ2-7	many	TGTGCCAGCTCCTTCCGGGCCTCCTACGAGCAGTACTTC	CASSFRASYEQYF
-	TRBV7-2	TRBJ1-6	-	TGTGCCAGCAGCTTCTCCCAGGGAGGTGCGTCACCCCTCCACTTT	CASSFSQGGASPLHF
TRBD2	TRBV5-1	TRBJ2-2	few	TGCGCCAGCAGCTCAGCGGGAGGTATCCACACCGGGGAGCTGTTTTTT	CASSSAGGIHTGELFF
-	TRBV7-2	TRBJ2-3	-	TGTGCCAGCAGCTTCACCGAGGCGGGTTGGGATACGCAGTATTTT	CASSFTEAGWDTQYF
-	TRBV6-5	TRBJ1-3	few	TGTGCCAGCAGTTCCTCCGGCAGGGCTGGAAACACCATATATTTT	CASSSSGRAGNTIYF
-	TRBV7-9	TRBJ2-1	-	TGTGCCAGCAGCGTCGAGCGGGACAGAAGTCAAAATGAGCAGTTCTTC	CASSVERDRSQNEQFF
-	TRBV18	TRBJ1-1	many	TGTGCCAGCTCACCGATAAACGGTCCCCGGAACACTGAAGCTTTCTTT	CASSPINGPRNTEAFF
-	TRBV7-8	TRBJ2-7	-	TGTGCCAGCAGTCCTAGATCCCCGGGGTACGAGCAGTACTTC	CASSPRSPGYEQYF
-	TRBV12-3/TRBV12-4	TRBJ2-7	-	TGTGCCAGCAGCCAAGGGACCACCGGGGAGCAGTACTTC	CASSQGTTGEQYF
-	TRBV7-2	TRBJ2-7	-	TGTGCCAGCAGCGGCACTCCCTCGGGATACTTCGTTGAGCAGTACTTC	CASSGTPSGYFVEQYF
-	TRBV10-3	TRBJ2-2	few	TGTGCCATCCGCCTGGGGGGCCCGGACACCGGGGAGCTGTTTTTT	CAIRLGGPDTGELFF
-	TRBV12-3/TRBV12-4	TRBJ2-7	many	TGTGCCAGCAGTTCTCAGGAGGCGTCCTACGAGCAGTACTTC	CASSSQEASYEQYF
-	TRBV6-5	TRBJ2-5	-	TGTGCCAGCAGTTACTCGGGTAGCGGTCAAGAGACCCAGTACTTC	CASSYSGSGQETQYF
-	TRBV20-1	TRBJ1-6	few	TGCAGTGCTCGGGGAGTGCCTAATTCACCCCTCCACTTT	CSARGVPNSPLHF
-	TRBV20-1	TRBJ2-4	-	TGCAGTGCTAAGGGCGGAGGTATTGCCAAAAACATTCAGTACTTC	CSAKGGGIAKNIQYF
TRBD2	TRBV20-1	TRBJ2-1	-	TGCTGTGCTAGAGAGCCTCGTGGACTAGATGGCGATGAGCAGTTCTTC	CCAREPRGLDGDEQFF
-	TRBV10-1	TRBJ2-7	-	TGCGCCAGCAGTGAGTCTTCAGCTTGGCCCTACGAGCAGTACTTC	CASSESSAWPYEQYF
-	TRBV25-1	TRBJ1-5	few	TGTGCCAGCAGTGCCCTAAGTAGCAATCAGCCCCAGCATTTT	CASSALSSNQPQHF
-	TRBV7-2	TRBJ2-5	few	TGTGCCAGCAGCTTAGAGGGCCGGCAGACCCAGTACTTC	CASSLEGRQTQYF
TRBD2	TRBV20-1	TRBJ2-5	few	TGCAGTGCTAGAGTTCCGAGGACTAGCGGGAGAAATGGTTACCAAGAGACCCAGTACTTC	CSARVPRTSGRNGYQETQYF
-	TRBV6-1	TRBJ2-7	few	TGTGCCAGCAGTCCCCAGGGGGGCTCCTACGAGCAGTACTTC	CASSPQGGSYEQYF
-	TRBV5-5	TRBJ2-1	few	TGTGCCAGCAGCTTGGAGGCGGCCAGCTCCTACAATGAGCAGTTCTTC	CASSLEAASSYNEQFF
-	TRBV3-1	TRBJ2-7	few	TGTGCCACCATAAGCGGATCCCCCCCCCACGAGCAGTACTTC	CATISGSPPHEQYF
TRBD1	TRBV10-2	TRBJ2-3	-	TGCGCCAGCAGTGATGCGGGACAGGGTTCGGATACGCAGTATTTT	CASSDAGQGSDTQYF
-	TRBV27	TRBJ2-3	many	TGTGCCAGCAGCCCCCCCTGGGCTGCAGATACGCAGTATTTT	CASSPPWAADTQYF
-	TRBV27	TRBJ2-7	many	TGTGCCAGCAGTTCCCTTGTCCGCTACGAGCAGTACTTC	CASSSLVRYEQYF
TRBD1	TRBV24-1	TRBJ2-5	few	TGTGCCACCAGTGACTCTCCGGACAGGGCGCAGGAGACCCAGTACTTC	CATSDSPDRAQETQYF
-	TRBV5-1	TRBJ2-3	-	TGCGCCAGCAGCCAAAGTCCCCTTACAGATACGCAGTATTTT	CASSQSPLTDTQYF
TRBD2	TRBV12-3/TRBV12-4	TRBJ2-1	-	TGTGCCAGCAGCCACGGGGAGGGGTCCTACAATGAGCAGTTCTTC	CASSHGEGSYNEQFF
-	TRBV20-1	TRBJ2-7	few	TGCAGTGTTCCCGCCCAGGAGACCTACGAGCAGTACTTC	CSVPAQETYEQYF
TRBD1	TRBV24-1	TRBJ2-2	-	TGTGCCACCAGTGCCGACAGGGACACCGGGGAGCTGTTTTTT	CATSADRDTGELFF
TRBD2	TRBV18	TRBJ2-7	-	TGTGCCAGCTCACTCGGGAGGGCCGAGTACGAGCAGTACTTC	CASSLGRAEYEQYF
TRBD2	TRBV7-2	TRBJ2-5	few	TGTGCCAGCAGCTCAACCGGGACTAGCGAAGAGACCCAGTACTTC	CASSSTGTSEETQYF
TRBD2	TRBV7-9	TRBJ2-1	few	TGTGCCAGCAGCGACAGCGGGAGAGCTTACAATGAGCAGTTCTTC	CASSDSGRAYNEQFF
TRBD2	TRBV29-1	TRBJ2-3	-	TGCAGCGTTGTGTCCCCTAAGCTAGCGGGACCAGATACGCAGTATTTT	CSVVSPKLAGPDTQYF
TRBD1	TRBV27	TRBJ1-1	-	TGTGCCAGCAGTTTAGTGCCGCCGGGACAGATGAACACTGAAGCTTTCTTT	CASSLVPPGQMNTEAFF
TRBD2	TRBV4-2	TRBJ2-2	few	TGTGCCAGCAGCCAAGGCGAGCGGGAATTGTTCGCCGGGGAGCTGTTTTTT	CASSQGERELFAGELFF
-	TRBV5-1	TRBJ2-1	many	TGCGCCAGCAGCTTGGTTCCGGGAAGCTCCTACAATGAGCAGTTCTTC	CASSLVPGSSYNEQFF
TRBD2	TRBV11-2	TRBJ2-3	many	TGCGCCAGCAGTTCGCTAGCGGGAGGGACAGATACGCAGTATTTT	CASSSLAGGTDTQYF